This T cell receptor beta chain was identified during a study of blood T cell repertoires in COVID-19. Study summary: Samples representing acute and convalescent COVID-19 were sourced from the United States, Italy and Spain. T cells, B-cell-depleted T cells, or PBMCs provided the cDNA or gDNA that served as material.

V lost 6 bases, J lost 0 bases, and 11 bases lay in between. Per germline, CDR1 SNHLY and CDR2 FYNNEI. The CDR3 is made up of 15 amino acids. This table comes from immunoSEQ multiplex PCR, and its TCRdb copy is limited to in-frame clones, with some not included. The sample contains fewer than 200,000 clones, roughly 80% of which appear only once. Source material: peripheral blood. This receptor was obtained from a woman aged 80 or older with acute or convalescent COVID-19. J is TRBJ1-4 and V is TRBV2, with a tentative D call TRBD1 (6 bases). In nucleotides, the CDR3 is TGTGCCAGCAGGATCCGACAGGCAACTAATGAAAAACTGTTTTTT. Protein product: CASRIRQATNEKLFF. The entire variable domain, with the rest obtained from reference TRBV2 and TRBJ1-4, is as follows: EPEVTQTPSHQVTQMGQEVILRCVPISNHLYFYWYRQILGQKVEFLVSFYNNEISEKSEIFDDQFSVERPDGSNFTLKIRSTKLEDSAMYFCASRIRQATNEKLFFGSGTQLSVL.